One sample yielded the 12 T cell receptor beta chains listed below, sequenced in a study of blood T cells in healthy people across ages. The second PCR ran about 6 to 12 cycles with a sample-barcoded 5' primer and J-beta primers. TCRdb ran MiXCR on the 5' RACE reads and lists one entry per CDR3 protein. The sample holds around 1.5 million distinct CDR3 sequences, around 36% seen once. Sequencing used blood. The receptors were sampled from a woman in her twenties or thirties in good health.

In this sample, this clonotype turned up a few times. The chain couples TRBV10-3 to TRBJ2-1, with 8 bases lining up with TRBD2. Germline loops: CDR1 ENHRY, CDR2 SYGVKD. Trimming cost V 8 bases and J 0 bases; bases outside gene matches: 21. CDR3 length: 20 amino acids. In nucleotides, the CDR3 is TGTGCCATCGGCGGGCTGGGGGCGGGGGGCCGGGTGAGCTCCTACAATGAGCAGTTCTTC. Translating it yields CAIGGLGAGGRVSSYNEQFF.

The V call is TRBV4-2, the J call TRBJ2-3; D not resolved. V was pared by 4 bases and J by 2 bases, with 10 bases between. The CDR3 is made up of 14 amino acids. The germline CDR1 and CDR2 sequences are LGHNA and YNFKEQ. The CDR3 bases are TGTGCCAGCAGCCGGGTCGGTACCACAGATACGCAGTATTTT. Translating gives CASSRVGTTDTQYF.

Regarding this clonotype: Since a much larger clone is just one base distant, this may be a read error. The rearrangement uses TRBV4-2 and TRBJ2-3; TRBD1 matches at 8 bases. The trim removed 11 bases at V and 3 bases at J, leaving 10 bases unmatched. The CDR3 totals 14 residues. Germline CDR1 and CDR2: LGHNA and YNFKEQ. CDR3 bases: TGTGCCTCTGGCCAGGGGGCACTTACAGATACGCAGTATTTT. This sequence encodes CASGQGALTDTQYF.

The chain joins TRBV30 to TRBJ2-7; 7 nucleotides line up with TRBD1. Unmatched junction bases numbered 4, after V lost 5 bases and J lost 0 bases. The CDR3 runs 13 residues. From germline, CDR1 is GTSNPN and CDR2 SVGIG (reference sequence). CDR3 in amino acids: CAWSYRGSYEQYF. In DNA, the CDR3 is TGTGCCTGGTCCTACAGGGGCTCCTACGAGCAGTACTTC.

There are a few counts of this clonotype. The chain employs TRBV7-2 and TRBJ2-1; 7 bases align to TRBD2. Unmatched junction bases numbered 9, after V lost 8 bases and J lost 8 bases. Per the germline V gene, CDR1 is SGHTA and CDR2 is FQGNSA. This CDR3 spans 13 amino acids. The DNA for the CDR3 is TGTGCCAGCGGCCCCTCACGGGGGGATGAGCAGTTCTTC. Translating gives CASGPSRGDEQFF.

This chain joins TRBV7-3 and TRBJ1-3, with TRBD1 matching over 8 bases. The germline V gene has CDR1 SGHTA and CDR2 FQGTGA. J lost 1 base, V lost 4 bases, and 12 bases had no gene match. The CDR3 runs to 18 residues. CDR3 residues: CASSSSPGGWLSGNTIYF. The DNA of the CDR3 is TGTGCCAGCAGCTCCTCCCCAGGGGGCTGGTTATCTGGAAACACCATATATTTT.

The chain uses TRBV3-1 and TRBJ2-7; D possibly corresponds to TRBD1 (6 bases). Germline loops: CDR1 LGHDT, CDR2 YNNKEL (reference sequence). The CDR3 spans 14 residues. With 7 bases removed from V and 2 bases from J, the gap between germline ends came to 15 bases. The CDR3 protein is CASTRGGRTYEQYF. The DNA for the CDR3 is TGTGCCAGCACCCGAGGGGGAAGGACCTACGAGCAGTACTTC.

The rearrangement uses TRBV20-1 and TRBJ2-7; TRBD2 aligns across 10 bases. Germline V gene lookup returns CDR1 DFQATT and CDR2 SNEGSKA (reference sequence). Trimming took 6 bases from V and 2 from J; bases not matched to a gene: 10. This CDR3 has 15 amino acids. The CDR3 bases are TGCAGTGCGAGAAACCTAGCGGGGGCCGCCTACGAGCAGTACTTC. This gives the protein CSARNLAGAAYEQYF.

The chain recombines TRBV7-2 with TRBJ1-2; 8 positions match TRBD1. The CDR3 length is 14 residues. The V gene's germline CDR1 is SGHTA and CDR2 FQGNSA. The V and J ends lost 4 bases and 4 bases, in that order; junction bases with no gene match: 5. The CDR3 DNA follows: TGTGCCAGCAGCTCAGGGGGCCAGGTCTATGGCTACACCTTC. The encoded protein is CASSSGGQVYGYTF.

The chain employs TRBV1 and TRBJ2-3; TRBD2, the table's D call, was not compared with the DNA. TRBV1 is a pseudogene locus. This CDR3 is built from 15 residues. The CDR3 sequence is CTSSQEASFADTQYF. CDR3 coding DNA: TGCACCAGCAGCCAAGAGGCTAGCTTCGCAGATACGCAGTATTTT.

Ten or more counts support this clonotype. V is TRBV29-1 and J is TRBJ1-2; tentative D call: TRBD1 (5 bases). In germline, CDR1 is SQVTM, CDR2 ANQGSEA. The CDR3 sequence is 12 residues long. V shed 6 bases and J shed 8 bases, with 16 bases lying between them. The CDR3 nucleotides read TGCAGCGTCCCCCATGGGGGAAGAGGCTACACCTTC. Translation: CSVPHGGRGYTF.

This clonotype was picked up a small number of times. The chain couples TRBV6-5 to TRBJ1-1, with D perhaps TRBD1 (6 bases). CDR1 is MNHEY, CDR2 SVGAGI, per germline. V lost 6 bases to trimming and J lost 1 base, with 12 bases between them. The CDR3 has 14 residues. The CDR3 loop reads CASSYRASNTEAFF. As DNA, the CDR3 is TGTGCCAGCAGCTACAGGGCTTCGAACACTGAAGCTTTCTTT.